This paragraph covers one TCR beta chain sequence. Antigen specificity is unknown. This specimen comes from a study of CXCR3-negative and CXCR3-positive naive CD8 T cells. Germline values: CDR1 MDHEN, CDR2 SYDVKM. The CDR3 runs to 12 residues. The authors made the TRB cDNA libraries by 5' RACE using UMI labels. From its re-call of the 5' RACE reads, TCRdb lists each CDR3 protein once, without DNA. The specimen's table records around 48,000 distinct CDR3 sequences. Study-wide points: For naive cells, CXCR3-negative and CXCR3-positive subsets had similar TRBV-TRBJ usage; for memory cells, usage differed. Both of the naive subsets showed about the same high diversity, but memory CD8+ cells had much less.

The TCR comes from a human donor in good health. Some clones in this sample may be carry-over from other donors' samples. Material for sequencing was memory CD8+ T cells from blood. The V and J genes are TRBV28 and TRBJ2-7; TCRdb indicates TRBD2, and absent DNA this call remains unverified. The CDR3 here is CASSPRRSEQYF.